These T cell receptor beta chains were read from a single sample in a study of T cells in Graves' hyperthyroidism and ophthalmopathy. TCRdb independently ran MiXCR on the multiplex PCR reads; one entry per CDR3 protein. The data hold about 510,000 distinct CDR3 sequences, with 14% observed a single time. The sequenced sample was blood. The receptors stem from a woman aged 40 to 55 with Graves' hyperthyroidism. CDR3s include the opening cysteine and the closing phenylalanine or tryptophan. The D gene is left open where the match is weak. Size values are once, few and many counts, or a class for expanded clones, and some rows have none.

>-|-|15|TRBV6-9|TRBJ1-3
TGTGCCAGCAGTCGGTCGGTCAGCTCTGGAAACACCATATATTTT
CASSRSVSSGNTIYF
>-|many|12|TRBV6-1|TRBJ1-1
TGTGCCACCCGATCGGACATCACTGAAGCTTTCTTT
CATRSDITEAFF
>TRBD2|-|14|TRBV5-4|TRBJ2-7
TGTGCCAGCAGCTTCGGGGGGGACTCCTACGAGCAGTACTTC
CASSFGGDSYEQYF
>-|many|16|TRBV10-3|TRBJ1-1
TGTGCCATCAGTGATCCCCTATCTACAGGGAACACTGAAGCTTTCTTT
CAISDPLSTGNTEAFF
>TRBD1|-|13|TRBV12-3/TRBV12-4|TRBJ2-1
TGTGCCAGCAGTTTAGTCGAAGGGGGCGAGCAGTTCTTC
CASSLVEGGEQFF
>TRBD2|many|19|TRBV24-1|TRBJ2-2
TGTGCCACCAGTGAAGACTTTGGACTAGCGGGAGTGGACACCGGGGAGCTGTTTTTT
CATSEDFGLAGVDTGELFF
>TRBD1|many|20|TRBV28|TRBJ2-2
TGTGCCAGCAGCTCCTGGGGCTGGGGACAGGGCAGTTGGAACACCGGGGAGCTGTTTTTT
CASSSWGWGQGSWNTGELFF
>TRBD1|-|14|TRBV15|TRBJ1-2
TGTGCCACCAGCAGTTCAGGGACAGCCTATGGCTACACCTTC
CATSSSGTAYGYTF
>-|many|15|TRBV2|TRBJ1-4
TGTGCCAGCAGGAGGGGCCTAGCAACTAATGAAAAACTGTTTTTT
CASRRGLATNEKLFF
>-|many|14|TRBV6-5|TRBJ2-7
TGTGCCAGCAGTTACACGGGATCCTCCTACGAGCAGTACTTC
CASSYTGSSYEQYF
>-|few|11|TRBV7-2|TRBJ2-3
TGTGCCAGCAAACTCTCAGATACGCAGTATTTT
CASKLSDTQYF
>-|many|16|TRBV20-1|TRBJ2-1
TGCAGTGCTAATTCCTATGGGCAGATGAGTAGTATTGAGCAGTTCTTC
CSANSYGQMSSIEQFF
>TRBD2|many|16|TRBV12-3/TRBV12-4|TRBJ2-3
TGTGCCAGCAGCGACCCTAGCGGCAAATTCACAGATACGCAGTATTTT
CASSDPSGKFTDTQYF
>-|many|15|TRBV18|TRBJ2-7
TGTGCCAGCTCACCACCGGGTTTTCCCGGCGACGAGCAGTACTTC
CASSPPGFPGDEQYF
>-|many|14|TRBV2|TRBJ2-7
TGTGCCAGCAGTGAGGCCGGCGGAACCTACGAGCAGTACTTC
CASSEAGGTYEQYF
>-|many|15|TRBV11-1|TRBJ2-5
TGTGCCAGCAGCCTGTTTGGGACAACCCAAGAGACCCAGTACTTC
CASSLFGTTQETQYF
>TRBD2|many|17|TRBV10-1|TRBJ2-1
TGCGCCAGCACCCCGGGGCTAGCGGGAGGGTTGGGCAATGAGCAGTTCTTC
CASTPGLAGGLGNEQFF
>-|few|14|TRBV11-3|TRBJ1-1
TGTGCCAGCAGGAAGACTCAGGGGAACACTGAAGCTTTCTTT
CASRKTQGNTEAFF
>TRBD1|many|16|TRBV12-3/TRBV12-4|TRBJ2-1
TGTGCCAGCAGACCTCGCCGGCAGGGGGCCTACAATGAGCAGTTCTTC
CASRPRRQGAYNEQFF
>-|-|15|TRBV5-5|TRBJ2-3
TGTGCCAGTAGTTCCACGCCCATCCTCACAGATACGCAGTATTTT
CASSSTPILTDTQYF
>TRBD1|many|14|TRBV18|TRBJ2-7
TGTGCCAGCTCAGACAGGGGGGGTTCCTACGAGCAGTACTTC
CASSDRGGSYEQYF
>-|many|16|TRBV12-3/TRBV12-4|TRBJ2-1
TGTGCCAGCAGCCCATCAACCGGACTGGGCCACAATGAGCAGTTCTTC
CASSPSTGLGHNEQFF
>TRBD1|many|14|TRBV28|TRBJ1-1
TGTGCCAGCGGAGCCGGGACAGTGAACACTGAAGCTTTCTTT
CASGAGTVNTEAFF
>-|-|11|TRBV27|TRBJ2-6
TGTGCCAGCACTGGGGCCAACGTCCTGACTTTC
CASTGANVLTF
>TRBD1|many|14|TRBV5-1|TRBJ1-2
TGCGCCAGCAGCATCGGACAGGCTAACTATGGCTACACCTTC
CASSIGQANYGYTF
>-|many|11|TRBV20-1|TRBJ1-1
TGCAGTGCTGGCGACAGCACTGAAGCTTTCTTT
CSAGDSTEAFF
>-|few|14|TRBV12-5|TRBJ2-5
TGTGCTAGTGGTTTGGTGGGGCAGGAAGAGACCCAGTACTTC
CASGLVGQEETQYF
>TRBD1|many|14|TRBV28|TRBJ2-5
TGTGCCAGCAGTAGCCCGGGACAGGGGGAGACCCAGTACTTC
CASSSPGQGETQYF
>TRBD1|few|18|TRBV27|TRBJ2-7
TGTGCCAGCAGTTATAGACAAACCGGGACAGGGGGGACCTACGAGCAGTACTTC
CASSYRQTGTGGTYEQYF
>-|-|16|TRBV6-1|TRBJ1-2
TGTGCCAGCAGTGGAAGGGGGACTCTTCTTAACTATGGCTACACCTTC
CASSGRGTLLNYGYTF
>TRBD2|few|15|TRBV6-1|TRBJ2-5
TGTGCCAGCAGGGGGACTAGCGGGATGCAAGAGACCCAGTACTTC
CASRGTSGMQETQYF
>TRBD1|many|14|TRBV3-1|TRBJ2-3
TGTGCCAGCGGGGGGTACAGGGGGCTTGATACGCAGTATTTT
CASGGYRGLDTQYF
>TRBD1|few|16|TRBV28|TRBJ1-5
TGTGCCAGCAGTCCCCATTCAGGGGGTAGCAATCAGCCCCAGCATTTT
CASSPHSGGSNQPQHF
>TRBD2|-|14|TRBV20-1|TRBJ2-7
TGCAGTGCTAGAGTCTTAGCGGGAGGGCCGGAGCAGTACTTC
CSARVLAGGPEQYF
>TRBD1|many|15|TRBV6-1|TRBJ1-5
TGTGCCAGCAGTGCGGACAGGGTTAGCAATCAGCCCCAGCATTTT
CASSADRVSNQPQHF
>TRBD1|many|14|TRBV20-1|TRBJ2-7
TGCAGTGCTAGAGATATTCGGGACAGCTACGAGCAGTACTTC
CSARDIRDSYEQYF
>-|many|18|TRBV28|TRBJ2-5
TGTGCCAGCAGTTCGGGTTTTTGGGGCAGGGGCACCCAAGAGACCCAGTACTTC
CASSSGFWGRGTQETQYF
>TRBD1|many|14|TRBV5-1|TRBJ2-1
TGCGCCAGCAGCTTGGGACAGGGGAAAAATGAGCAGTTCTTC
CASSLGQGKNEQFF
>TRBD1|-|13|TRBV19|TRBJ1-1
TGTGCCAGTAGAGACAGGGGGGGCACTGAAGCTTTCTTT
CASRDRGGTEAFF
>TRBD1|many|16|TRBV6-1|TRBJ1-1
TGTGCCAGCAGTTTTCCGCCGGGACAGGGGGCGACTGAAGCTTTCTTT
CASSFPPGQGATEAFF
>-|many|12|TRBV18|TRBJ1-1
TGTGCCAGTAGGACAGAGAACACTGAAGCTTTCTTT
CASRTENTEAFF
>TRBD1|few|18|TRBV15|TRBJ2-2
TGTGCCACCAGCAGAGATCGTGGGACAGGCGAAAACACCGGGGAGCTGTTTTTT
CATSRDRGTGENTGELFF
>TRBD2|many|16|TRBV20-1|TRBJ2-3
TGCAGTGCTAGAGCCCCCCTAGCGGGGACCACAGATACGCAGTATTTT
CSARAPLAGTTDTQYF
>-|many|15|TRBV12-3/TRBV12-4|TRBJ2-3
TGTGCCAGCAGTTCCCTGCGGGACCTCACAGATACGCAGTATTTT
CASSSLRDLTDTQYF
>-|-|14|TRBV9|TRBJ2-1
TGTGCCAGCACCCCGGGTTCACTCTACAATGAGCAGTTCTTC
CASTPGSLYNEQFF
>-|many|14|TRBV28|TRBJ2-7
TGTGCCAGCAGTTTATTCTTGAGCTCCTACGAGCAGTACTTC
CASSLFLSSYEQYF
>TRBD2|many|14|TRBV7-2|TRBJ2-7
TGTGCCAGCAGCGAAAGCGGGAGGAGGTACGAGCAGTACTTC
CASSESGRRYEQYF
>TRBD1|many|14|TRBV27|TRBJ1-1
TGTGCCAGCAGTTTTGCAGGGGGGAACACTGAAGCTTTCTTT
CASSFAGGNTEAFF
>-|-|18|TRBV11-2|TRBJ2-6
TGTGCCAGCAGAGGGATCCGGGAAGTGCCATCTGGGGCCAACGTCCTGACTTTC
CASRGIREVPSGANVLTF
>TRBD1|few|14|TRBV12-3/TRBV12-4|TRBJ1-5
TGTGCCAGCAGATACGGACAGGGGGCCCAGCCCCAGCATTTT
CASRYGQGAQPQHF
>TRBD1|-|16|TRBV20-1|TRBJ2-6
TGCAGTGCTGTGGGACAGCAATACTCTGGGGCCAACGTCCTGACTTTC
CSAVGQQYSGANVLTF
>-|-|15|TRBV10-2|TRBJ2-2
TGCGCCGGCGCGGGGGCAGGGAGGGACACCGGGGAGCTGTTTTTT
CAGAGAGRDTGELFF
>TRBD2|few|16|TRBV9|TRBJ2-1
TGTGCCAGCAGCGTAGCGAGACTAGCGGTTGACAATGAGCAGTTCTTC
CASSVARLAVDNEQFF
>TRBD1|many|15|TRBV28|TRBJ2-7
TGTGCCAGCAGGGCCGGGACAGGGGTTGAGTACGAGCAGTACTTC
CASRAGTGVEYEQYF
>TRBD2|-|19|TRBV4-1|TRBJ2-2
TGCGCCAGCAGCCAAGAGCTACTGGCGGGGGGAGGGAACACCGGGGAGCTGTTTTTT
CASSQELLAGGGNTGELFF
>TRBD1|many|15|TRBV24-1|TRBJ1-1
TGTGCCACCAGTGATCCCAGACAGGGGAACACTGAAGCTTTCTTT
CATSDPRQGNTEAFF
>TRBD1|-|18|TRBV19|TRBJ2-7
TGTGCCAGTAGTATGGGGAATCCGGGACAGGAGAGCTCCTACGAGCAGTACTTC
CASSMGNPGQESSYEQYF
>-|-|15|TRBV5-1|TRBJ2-3
TGCGCCAGCACCCCACTTTACCCTAGCACAGATACGCAGTATTTT
CASTPLYPSTDTQYF
>TRBD1|-|17|TRBV12-3/TRBV12-4|TRBJ2-2
TGTGCCAGCACTTACCCAGGGGGCGCGTTCCGTCCCGGGGAGCTGTTTTTT
CASTYPGGAFRPGELFF